One sample yielded the 23 T cell receptor beta chains listed below, sequenced in a study of blood T cell repertoires in COVID-19. The repertoire was sequenced with immunoSEQ multiplex PCR; TCRdb's copy has only in-frame clones and lacks some. Of more than 130,000 clones listed, 84% are singletons. The sequencing input was peripheral blood. The receptor set was obtained from a human donor in a cohort sampled during active COVID-19.

J is TRBJ2-7 and V is TRBV28; 8 bases are shared with TRBD2. There are 15 residues in the CDR3. V dropped 4 bases and J dropped 3; count of bases not matched to a gene: 8. CDR1 and CDR2 from the germline V gene are MDHEN and SYDVKM. The CDR3 sequence is CASSSAAGVSYEQYF. In DNA, the CDR3 is TGTGCCAGCAGTTCCGCAGCGGGGGTCAGCTACGAGCAGTACTTC.

The table lists this clone with a count of one. V and J are TRBV24-1 and TRBJ1-5, with no clear D. Trimming left V 4 bases short and J 1 base short, with 16 bases between. The germline CDR1 and CDR2 sequences are KGHDR and SFDVKD. This CDR3 region has 17 residues. Written as DNA, the CDR3 is TGTGCCACCAGTGACCAAACTTCGCCTGTGAGCAATCAGCCCCAGCATTTT. Translated: CATSDQTSPVSNQPQHF.

This chain connects TRBV5-1 to TRBJ1-6, with D maybe TRBD1 (6 bases). The CDR3 contains 17 residues. Germline loops: CDR1 SGHRS, CDR2 YFSETQ. Trimming pared 0 bases from V and 5 bases from J, leaving 15 bases between. DNA for the CDR3: TGCGCCAGCAGCTTGGACCAAGGGGGGGCTAATAATTCACCCCTCCACTTT. This translates into CASSLDQGGANNSPLHF.

The chain couples TRBV19 to TRBJ2-2; 12 bases agree with TRBD1. Germline V CDR1 and CDR2: LNHDA, SQIVND (reference sequence). This CDR3 has 15 amino acids. J was trimmed by 2 bases and V by 5 bases; bases with no gene match: 0. The CDR3 spells CASSGTGGNTGELFF. For the CDR3, the DNA is TGTGCCAGTAGTGGGACAGGGGGCAACACCGGGGAGCTGTTTTTT.

This chain joins TRBV13 and TRBJ2-1; D might be TRBD1 (5 bases). The CDR3 spans 13 residues. Trimming took 5 bases from V and 13 from J, leaving 18 bases between them. Germline V gene sequence: CDR1 PRHDT, CDR2 FYEKMQ (reference sequence). This chain's CDR3 is CASSPQAPPPQFF. The CDR3 DNA reads TGTGCCAGCAGCCCACAGGCCCCCCCACCCCAGTTCTTC.

V is TRBV7-2 and J is TRBJ1-1; D not resolved. The V end was cut by 4 bases, the J end by 0 bases, with 12 bases between. The CDR3 sequence is 15 residues long. Germline-derived CDR1 and CDR2 are SGHTA and FQGNSA. CDR3 nucleotide sequence: TGTGCCAGCAGCTCAACGGACTTCTTGAACACTGAAGCTTTCTTT. It is translated as CASSSTDFLNTEAFF.

V and J are TRBV4-1 and TRBJ1-4; 8 bases align to TRBD1. J lost 8 bases, V lost 4 bases, and 18 bases had no gene match. The CDR3 covers 18 residues. Germline-derived CDR1 and CDR2 are MGHRA and YSYEKL. The CDR3 DNA reads TGCGCCAGCAGCCGATCGGACAGGGAAGACCGATTGCCCGAAAAACTGTTTTTT. Its translation: CASSRSDREDRLPEKLFF.

The chain couples TRBV21-1 to TRBJ1-2; the table's D call, TRBD1, was not checked against the DNA. TRBV21-1 is shown as a pseudogene. The CDR3 covers 12 residues. Here the CDR3 reads CASKPRGRGYTF. CDR3 in DNA: TGTGCCAGCAAGCCGAGGGGGCGTGGCTACACCTTC.

The rearrangement uses TRBV6-5 and TRBJ1-5; 7 bases map to TRBD1. The V gene's germline CDR1 is MNHEY and CDR2 SVGAGI. This CDR3 comprises 14 residues. V shed 7 bases, J shed 3 bases, and the junction held 6 bases outside the gene matches. CDR3 amino acids: CASKQGVSNQPQHF. The CDR3 nucleotides are TGTGCCAGCAAGCAGGGGGTATCCAATCAGCCCCAGCATTTT.

The V and J genes are TRBV29-1 and TRBJ2-1; weak D call: TRBD2 (7 bases). Germline V gives CDR1 SQVTM, CDR2 ANQGSEA. V was cut by 6 bases and J by 7 bases, with 16 bases left in between. This CDR3 spans 13 amino acids. The CDR3 loop is CSVLGGGGNEQFF. The CDR3 DNA is TGCAGCGTGCTTGGAGGGGGGGGTAATGAGCAGTTCTTC.

V usage is TRBV4-2 and J usage is TRBJ1-2; TRBD1 aligns across 8 bases. The germline V gene has CDR1 LGHNA and CDR2 YNFKEQ. V lost 0 bases, J lost 7 bases, and 10 bases stayed unmatched. The CDR3 runs to 16 residues. The CDR3 DNA reads TGTGCCAGCAGCCAAGATCTGGCAGGGGGCCCAGCTGGCTACACCTTC. Translating gives CASSQDLAGGPAGYTF.

This chain connects TRBV5-5 to TRBJ2-7, with D tentatively TRBD2 (5 bases). This CDR3 contains 13 residues. In germline, CDR1 is SGHKS, CDR2 YYEKEE (reference sequence). V was clipped by 0 bases and J by 3 bases, with 7 bases between them. CDR3 sequence reads: CASSLEADYEQYF. CDR3 sequence (DNA): TGTGCCAGCAGCTTGGAAGCGGACTACGAGCAGTACTTC.

The J gene is TRBJ1-4, the V gene TRBV4-3; 9 nucleotides match TRBD1. The CDR3 covers 18 residues. CDR1 and CDR2 (germline): LGHNA, YSLEER. The ends lost 2 bases at V and 7 bases at J; junction bases unmatched: 14. The DNA of the CDR3 is TGCGCCAGCAGCCAAACCGGCGGGACAGGGAATAGGGGTGAAAAACTGTTTTTT. Translating it yields CASSQTGGTGNRGEKLFF.

The J gene is TRBJ1-6, the V gene TRBV13; D is uncertain. Germline loops: CDR1 PRHDT, CDR2 FYEKMQ (reference sequence). This CDR3 contains 13 residues. Trimming removed 1 base from V and 9 bases from J, with 7 bases in between. The CDR3 DNA sequence: TGTGCCAGCAGCTTAGATATCCGTTCACCCCTCCACTTT. The encoded protein is CASSLDIRSPLHF.

V gene TRBV21-1 combines with J gene TRBJ2-1; the table's D call TRBD1 went unverified against the DNA. TRBV21-1 counts as a pseudogene. The CDR3 totals 15 residues. CDR3 in amino acids: CASSKVGQGYNEQFF. The CDR3 nucleotides read TGTGCCAGCAGCAAAGTAGGACAGGGGTACAATGAGCAGTTCTTC.

This chain joins TRBV19 and TRBJ1-1; the D is unclear. Germline V lookup: CDR1 LNHDA, CDR2 SQIVND (reference sequence). Trimming left V 3 bases short and J 8 bases short, with 13 bases between. This CDR3 contains 13 residues. The CDR3 sequence is CASSILSGFEAFF. The CDR3 nucleotides read TGTGCCAGTAGTATTCTGTCAGGCTTCGAAGCTTTCTTT.

This clone was seen a single time. CDR3 in DNA: TGTGCCAGCAGCGGCCGGGACAGGGGTTTTGACACCGGGGAGCTGTTTTTT. This encodes CASSGRDRGFDTGELFF. The chain employs TRBV9 and TRBJ2-2, with 10 bases aligning to TRBD1. The CDR3 contains 17 residues. The trim removed 3 bases at V and 3 bases at J, leaving 8 bases unmatched. CDR1 is SGDLS, CDR2 YYNGEE, per germline.

The chain is built from TRBV19 and TRBJ1-2, with D possibly TRBD1 on 6 matching bases. This CDR3 contains 15 residues. Germline V gene lookup returns CDR1 LNHDA and CDR2 SQIVND (reference sequence). V shed 1 base and J shed 4 bases, with 13 bases lying between them. This CDR3 is CASSIVRDIGYGYTF. Written as DNA, the CDR3 is TGTGCCAGTAGTATAGTGAGGGACATCGGCTATGGCTACACCTTC. Complete variable domain (other parts from reference TRBV19 and TRBJ1-2): DGGITQSPKYLFRKEGQNVTLSCEQNLNHDAMYWYRQDPGQGLRLIYYSQIVNDFQKGDIAEGYSVSREKKESFPLTVTSAQKNPTAFYLCASSIVRDIGYGYTFGSGTRLTVV.

The gene calls are TRBV9 and TRBJ1-2; D is perhaps TRBD1 (5 bases). With 2 bases removed from V and 4 bases from J, the gap between germline ends came to 18 bases. The CDR3 has 16 residues. CDR1 is SGDLS and CDR2 is YYNGEE in the germline V gene. Written as DNA, the CDR3 is TGTGCCAGCAGCGTGGGACGGGGGACCCGGTTCTATGGCTACACCTTC. This translates into CASSVGRGTRFYGYTF.

The chain is built from TRBV9 and TRBJ1-1; TRBD1 might be the D (5 bases). This CDR3 is 14 amino acids long. Trimming removed 3 bases at V and 1 base at J, with 10 bases between. Germline CDR1 SGDLS, CDR2 YYNGEE. In DNA, the CDR3 is TGTGCCAGCAGCGCCTGGGGCGGGAACACTGAAGCTTTCTTT. Translating gives CASSAWGGNTEAFF.

CDR3 sequence reads: CASSRDRGSETQYF. The CDR3 region has the DNA TGCGCCAGCAGCCGAGACAGGGGGTCAGAGACCCAGTACTTC. V gene TRBV4-1 combines with J gene TRBJ2-5; 9 nucleotides align to TRBD1. Germline V gene lookup returns CDR1 MGHRA and CDR2 YSYEKL. The length of the CDR3 is 14 residues. V trimming: 4 bases; J trimming: 4 bases; junction bases outside the gene matches: 4.

The gene calls are TRBV9 and TRBJ1-2; D ambiguous. Looked up from germline, CDR1 is SGDLS and CDR2 is YYNGEE. V was cut by 4 bases and J by 3 bases, with 25 bases left in between. CDR3 length equals 18 residues. The CDR3 nucleotides read TGTGCCAGCAGCCCTAGCCCCACGGACGGCCAGGTTTACTATGGCTACACCTTC. Its translation is CASSPSPTDGQVYYGYTF.

This chain joins TRBV6-2 or TRBV6-3 and TRBJ1-1; a weak D match, TRBD1 (5 bases). The ends were cut back, 7 bases at V and 2 bases at J, with 14 bases in the middle. Germline CDR1 is MNHEY and CDR2 is SVGEGT. This CDR3 contains 14 residues. This chain's CDR3 is CASNPGRGNTEAFF. The CDR3 bases are TGTGCCAGCAACCCCGGAAGGGGCAACACTGAAGCTTTCTTT.